Shown below are 22 T cell receptor beta chains from a single sample sequenced in a study of cytomegalovirus exposure and HLA in healthy donors. The PCR contained 60 Vbeta and 13 Jbeta primers. Clones were sequenced by immunoSEQ multiplex PCR, and TCRdb holds only the in-frame ones, with some missing. The sample carries around 130,000 clones, 75% to 90% recorded once. Material: PBMCs. Receptor source: a woman aged 25 to 45 in good health and CMV-seropositive.

The chain recombines TRBV29-1 with TRBJ2-1, with D maybe TRBD2 (6 bases). The germline V gene has CDR1 SQVTM and CDR2 ANQGSEA. CDR3 size: 13 residues. V lost 4 bases, J lost 6 bases, and 13 bases lay in between. The DNA of the CDR3 is TGCAGCGTTGTTCCCACCGGGAGCAATGAGCAGTTCTTC. It specifies CSVVPTGSNEQFF.

This chain uses TRBV2 with TRBJ1-3; no clear D. Germline V lookup: CDR1 SNHLY, CDR2 FYNNEI. This CDR3 has 15 residues. Trimming cost V 2 bases and J 0 bases, with 8 bases left between them. The chain's CDR3 is CASSETGFSGNTIYF. The CDR3 nucleotides read TGTGCCAGCAGTGAAACGGGGTTCTCTGGAAACACCATATATTTT.

V gene TRBV7-9 combines with J gene TRBJ2-5, with a weak D call TRBD1 (6 bases). The J call may be faulty, since TRBJ2-7 better matches the DNA end. CDR1 and CDR2 (germline): SEHNR, FQNEAQ (reference sequence). The CDR3 contains 14 residues. CDR3 bases: TGTGCCAGCAGCGCACGGGACACCTATTACGAGCAGTACTTC. The encoded protein is CASSARDTYYEQYF.

The rearrangement uses TRBV4-1 and TRBJ1-5; D is undetermined. Germline-derived CDR1 and CDR2 are MGHRA and YSYEKL. With 2 bases removed from V and 0 bases from J, the gap between germline ends came to 8 bases. The CDR3 runs to 15 residues. The chain's CDR3 is CASSQWADSNQPQHF. CDR3 DNA: TGCGCCAGCAGCCAATGGGCAGATAGCAATCAGCCCCAGCATTTT.

The table lists this clone with a few counts. This chain uses TRBV7-8 with TRBJ1-3, with 8 bases identical to TRBD1. This CDR3 has 16 amino acids. J gave up 4 bases and V 5 bases, and 10 bases lay outside the gene matches. CDR1 is SGHVS, CDR2 FQNEAQ, per germline. The CDR3 region has the DNA TGTGCCAGCAGCCTAATGACAGGGGCCGAGGGAAACACCATATATTTT. This encodes CASSLMTGAEGNTIYF.

The V call is TRBV11-2, the J call TRBJ2-1; D gene uncertain. V was cut by 2 bases and J by 8 bases, with 13 bases left in between. Germline assignment: CDR1 SGHAT and CDR2 FQNNGV. The CDR3 totals 14 residues. CDR3 amino acids: CASSLTRGVHEQFF. DNA of the CDR3: TGTGCCAGCAGCTTAACCCGAGGAGTACATGAGCAGTTCTTC.

The genes are TRBV11-1 and TRBJ2-3; 10 bases map to TRBD1. The CDR3 loop spans 15 amino acids. Per the germline V gene, CDR1 is SGHAT and CDR2 is FQDESV (reference sequence). Trimming took 4 bases from V and 2 from J; bases not matched to a gene: 3. The chain's CDR3 is CASSSGQGDTDTQYF. The CDR3 DNA sequence: TGTGCCAGCAGCTCAGGACAGGGGGACACAGATACGCAGTATTTT. The complete variable domain, with remaining parts taken from reference TRBV11-1 and TRBJ2-3, reads EAEVAQSPRYKITEKSQAVAFWCDPISGHATLYWYRQILGQGPELLVQFQDESVVDDSQLPKDRFSAERLKGVDSTLKIQPAELGDSAMYLCASSSGQGDTDTQYFGPGTRLTVL.

The CDR3 reads CASSTRSRVSTEAFF. In DNA form, the CDR3 reads TGTGCCAGCAGCACGCGATCCAGGGTGAGCACTGAAGCTTTCTTT. The chain joins TRBV5-5 to TRBJ1-1, with D possibly being TRBD1 (5 bases). Germline values: CDR1 SGHKS, CDR2 YYEKEE (reference sequence). V lost 4 bases and J lost 4, with 17 bases in between. There are 15 residues in the CDR3.

The chain uses TRBV4-1 and TRBJ1-6; D is possibly TRBD1 (6 bases). Germline loops: CDR1 MGHRA, CDR2 YSYEKL. The CDR3 has 13 residues. V dropped 5 bases and J dropped 9 bases, with 11 bases sitting between them. The CDR3 DNA follows: TGCGCCAGCAGCGCTACAGGGCTTTCACCCCTCCACTTT. It translates to CASSATGLSPLHF.

V is TRBV30 and J is TRBJ2-3, with D tentatively TRBD2 (5 bases). The ends were cut back, 6 bases at V and 2 bases at J, with 6 bases in the middle. The germline V gene encodes CDR1 GTSNPN and CDR2 SVGIG (reference sequence). The CDR3 totals 11 residues. CDR3 nucleotides: TGTGCCTGTGGACTCACAGATACGCAGTATTTT. Protein: CACGLTDTQYF.

The genes are TRBV2 and TRBJ1-1; D gene unclear. Germline V gives CDR1 SNHLY, CDR2 FYNNEI. The V gene lost 3 bases and the J gene lost 6 bases, with 11 bases spanning the gap. The CDR3 covers 13 residues. DNA for the CDR3: TGTGCCAGCAGTGATAGGGAGGGCGCTGAAGCTTTCTTT. This sequence encodes CASSDREGAEAFF.

Comments on this clone: A read error may produce the germline difference seen at one junction end. V usage is TRBV6-5 and J usage is TRBJ1-1, with a tentative D call TRBD1 (5 bases). This CDR3 is built from 12 residues. The germline V gene has CDR1 MNHEY and CDR2 SVGAGI. Here the CDR3 DNA reads TGTGCCAGCAGTTACTCAAGGGGCATGCTTGCCTTT. Its protein is CASSYSRGMLAF.

Written as DNA, the CDR3 is TGTGCCAGCAGTTTAGGGCAGTTGAACACTGAAGCTTTCTTT. Translated, it gives CASSLGQLNTEAFF. This sequence joins TRBV28 and TRBJ1-1; D uncertain. The V gene's germline CDR1 is MDHEN and CDR2 SYDVKM. CDR3 size: 14 residues. Trimming took off 2 bases at V and 0 bases at J, with 7 bases between the two ends.

The genes are TRBV6-1 and TRBJ2-7; 8 bases are shared with TRBD2. The CDR3 loop spans 13 amino acids. The germline V gene has CDR1 MNHNS and CDR2 SASEGT. Trimming cost V 1 base and J 10 bases; bases outside gene matches: 6. The CDR3 loop is CASSEGGLVRQYF. The CDR3 DNA follows: TGTGCCAGCAGTGAAGGGGGACTAGTAAGACAGTACTTC.

A word on this clone: At one of its ends the junction is not consistent with the germline gene, which may arise from a read error. The chain combines TRBV7-9 with TRBJ1-6, with D maybe TRBD1 (6 bases). Germline V gene lookup returns CDR1 SEHNR and CDR2 FQNEAQ (reference sequence). The CDR3 spans 13 residues. The CDR3 nucleotides are TGTTCCAGCAGCTCACAGGGTAATTCACCCCTCCACTTT. Its protein is CSSSSQGNSPLHF.

The chain is built from TRBV30 and TRBJ1-6, with a possible D match to TRBD1 (5 bases). Per germline, CDR1 GTSNPN and CDR2 SVGIG (reference sequence). The germline V and J ends were trimmed by 5 bases and 7 bases, with 9 bases remaining between them. The CDR3 contains 12 residues. The CDR3 DNA sequence: TGTGCCTGGGCGGGGGTGAATTCACCCCTCCACTTT. It specifies CAWAGVNSPLHF.

V is TRBV6-6 and J is TRBJ1-1; D gene unclear. The length of the CDR3 is 15 residues. CDR1 MNHNY and CDR2 SVGAGI come from the germline V gene (reference sequence). V was pared by 2 bases and J by 4 bases, with 14 bases between. This CDR3 is CASSYAGTAGTEAFF. The CDR3 region has the DNA TGTGCCAGCAGTTACGCGGGCACAGCGGGCACTGAAGCTTTCTTT.

This clone was detected a few times. The gene calls are TRBV9 and TRBJ2-2; 8 bases align to TRBD2. This CDR3 is built from 15 residues. In germline, CDR1 is SGDLS, CDR2 YYNGEE. The ends lost 5 bases at V and 5 bases at J; junction bases unmatched: 8. The CDR3 bases are TGTGCCAGCAGTGCTACTAGCGGCGGGACCGGGGAGCTGTTTTTT. Translating it yields CASSATSGGTGELFF.

V gene TRBV6-5 combines with J gene TRBJ1-2; unclear D gene. CDR3 length: 13 residues. Germline CDR1 MNHEY, CDR2 SVGAGI. V was pared by 5 bases and J by 4 bases, with 11 bases between. DNA for the CDR3: TGTGCCAGCAGTGAACTGCCCCGCTATGGCTACACCTTC. Protein sequence: CASSELPRYGYTF.

V usage is TRBV28 and J usage is TRBJ1-5; D is undetermined. The CDR3 runs 16 residues. Trimming stripped 1 base from V and 1 base from J, with 11 bases between. Germline V gene sequence: CDR1 MDHEN, CDR2 SYDVKM. The CDR3 DNA reads as TGTGCCAGCAGTTTATTTATCACAGTCAGCAATCAGCCCCAGCATTTT. This codes for CASSLFITVSNQPQHF.

The chain recombines TRBV2 with TRBJ2-5; maybe TRBD2 (5 bases). The J call may be mistaken, given a closer DNA end match to TRBJ2-7. Germline CDR1 is SNHLY and CDR2 is FYNNEI. This CDR3 has 12 amino acids. The CDR3 DNA reads TGTGCCAGCAGTACTGGCAGCGGCGAGCAGTACTTC. This codes for CASSTGSGEQYF.

This chain links TRBV5-1 with TRBJ2-1; 11 bases align to TRBD2. The J segment lost 8 bases and the V segment lost 7 bases, leaving 14 bases of the junction unmatched. In germline, CDR1 is SGHRS, CDR2 YFSETQ. The CDR3 extends over 16 amino acids. CDR3: CASQPSVAGGSDEQFF. CDR3 nucleotide sequence: TGCGCCAGCCAGCCCTCTGTAGCGGGAGGGAGCGATGAGCAGTTCTTC.